The T cell receptor beta chain described here comes from a study of blood T cell repertoires in COVID-19. Study-level background: COVID-19 samples collected from the United States, Italy and Spain covered acute and convalescent phases. Sources were T cells, B-cell-depleted T cells, or PBMCs; the material itself was cDNA or gDNA.

In the original processing: How many nucleated cells were present was estimated from reference gene primer amplification. Some clones are missing from TCRdb's copy, which holds only in-frame ones; the method was immunoSEQ multiplex PCR. V, J and clone size are those of that table, while D and trimming were read from the DNA. The top ten hold about 8.9% of the sample, which has about 250,000 clones, about 86% seen once. This clone has only a few counts. Trimming removed 2 bases from V and 2 bases from J, with 12 bases in between. Germline-derived CDR1 and CDR2 are MNHEY and SMNVEV (reference sequence). The CDR3 sequence is 16 residues long.

Sequenced: peripheral blood. The chain links TRBV27 to TRBJ2-2, with a weak D call TRBD1 (6 bases). The receptor was isolated from a man aged 80 or over with acute or convalescent COVID-19. CDR3 loop: CASSLGGFSNTGELFF. CDR3 nucleotide sequence: TGTGCCAGCAGTTTAGGGGGCTTTTCTAACACCGGGGAGCTGTTTTTT.